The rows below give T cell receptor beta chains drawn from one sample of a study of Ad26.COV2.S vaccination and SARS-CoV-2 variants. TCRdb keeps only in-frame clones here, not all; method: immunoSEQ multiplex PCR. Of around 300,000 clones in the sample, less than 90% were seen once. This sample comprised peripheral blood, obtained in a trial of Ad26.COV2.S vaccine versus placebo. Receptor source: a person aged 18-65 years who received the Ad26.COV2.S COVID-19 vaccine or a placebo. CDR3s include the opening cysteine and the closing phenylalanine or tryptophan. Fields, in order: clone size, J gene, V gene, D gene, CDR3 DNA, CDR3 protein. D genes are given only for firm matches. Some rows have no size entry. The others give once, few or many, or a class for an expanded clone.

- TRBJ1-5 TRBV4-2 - TGTGCCAGCAGCCGAGAGAGGAGGGCGGTCAATCAGCCCCAGCATTTT CASSRERRAVNQPQHF
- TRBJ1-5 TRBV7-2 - TGTGCCAGCAGCCGGACAGGCAATCAGCCCCAGCATTTT CASSRTGNQPQHF
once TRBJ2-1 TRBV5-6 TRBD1 TGTGCCAGCAGCCCTAAGGGGGCCGGTGAGCAGTTCTTC CASSPKGAGEQFF
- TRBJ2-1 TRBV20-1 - TGCAGTGCTAGAGTGCGGGATGGGCAGTTCTTC CSARVRDGQFF
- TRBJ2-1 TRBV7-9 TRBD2 TGTGCCAGCAGCTTAGTACTAGCGGGCGATGAGCAGTTCTTC CASSLVLAGDEQFF
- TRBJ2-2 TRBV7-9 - TGTGCCAGCAGCTTACTCTACTCCCAGGAGCTGTTTTTT CASSLLYSQELFF
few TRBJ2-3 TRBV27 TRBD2 TGTGCCAGCAGTCCGAGGACTAGACTCCCACAAGATACGCAGTATTTT CASSPRTRLPQDTQYF
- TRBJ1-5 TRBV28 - TGTGCCAGCACGTTAGGGTTTAGCAATCAGCCCCAGCATTTT CASTLGFSNQPQHF
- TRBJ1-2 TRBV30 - TGTGCCTGGAGTCCGCAGGGTAGCTATGGCTACACCTTC CAWSPQGSYGYTF
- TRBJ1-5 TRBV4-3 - TGCGCCAGCAGCCAACAGAGGGGAGGTCAGCCCCAGCATTTT CASSQQRGGQPQHF
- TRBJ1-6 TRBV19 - TGTGCCAGTAGTATAGAGGCAGGATCGAGCTCCTATAATTCACCCCTCCACTTT CASSIEAGSSSYNSPLHF
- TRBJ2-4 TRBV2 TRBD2 TGTGCCAGCACCGGACTAGCGGGGGTAGCCAAAAACATTCAGTACTTC CASTGLAGVAKNIQYF
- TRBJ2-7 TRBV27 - TGTGCCAGCAGTCGAACGCCGGGACACCTATACGAGCAGTACTTC CASSRTPGHLYEQYF
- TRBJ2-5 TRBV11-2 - TGTGCCAGCAGCCCCACTCGGACAGTACTGATCCCAGGGACCCAGTACTTC CASSPTRTVLIPGTQYF
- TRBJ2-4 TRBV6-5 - TGTGCCAGCAGTCCTTTCCGGGCGAGAAACATTCAGTACTTC CASSPFRARNIQYF
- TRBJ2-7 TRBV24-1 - TGTGCCACCATTAGAGGCCCTTACGAGCAGTACTTC CATIRGPYEQYF
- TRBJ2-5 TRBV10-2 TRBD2 TGCGCCAGCAGTGGTCGGGGGGGGCCTAGCCAAGAGACCCAGTACTTC CASSGRGGPSQETQYF
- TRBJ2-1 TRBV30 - TGTGCCTTGGAGTTCCGGACCCCCAATGAGCAGTTCTTC CALEFRTPNEQFF
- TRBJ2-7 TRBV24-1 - TGTGACCCCCGCGAGGGCCAAGCCGGCGAGCAGTACTTC CDPREGQAGEQYF
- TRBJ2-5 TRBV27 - TGTGCCAGCAGTTTACAGGGAGGATACCAAGAGACCCAGTACTTC CASSLQGGYQETQYF
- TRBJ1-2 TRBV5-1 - TGCGCCAGCAGCTTGGACAGCACAAACTATGGCTACACCTTC CASSLDSTNYGYTF
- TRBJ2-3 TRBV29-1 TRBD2 TGCAGCGTAACTCTAGCGGGGCCCAACACAGATACGCAGTATTTT CSVTLAGPNTDTQYF
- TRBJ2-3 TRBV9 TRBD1 TGTGCCAGCAGCATACGACAGGGGGAAGGAGATACGCAGTATTTT CASSIRQGEGDTQYF
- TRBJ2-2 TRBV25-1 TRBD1 TGTGCCAGCAGTGACCCTAGGACAGGGGGATCCGGGGAGCTGTTTTTT CASSDPRTGGSGELFF
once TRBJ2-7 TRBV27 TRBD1 TGTGCCAGCAGGCAGGACAGGGGCCCCGTTTCCGAGCAGTACTTC CASRQDRGPVSEQYF
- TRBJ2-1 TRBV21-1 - TGTGCCAGCAGCTCCCGGACTAGCGGGAGCTCCAATGAGCAGTTCTTC CASSSRTSGSSNEQFF
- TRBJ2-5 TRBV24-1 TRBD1 TGTGCCACCAGTGATTTGGGGGGACAGAAGAAAGAGACCCAGTACTTC CATSDLGGQKKETQYF
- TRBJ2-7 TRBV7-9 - TGTGCCAGCAGCTTATACGTGGCAGGGCCATCCTACGAGCAGTACTTC CASSLYVAGPSYEQYF
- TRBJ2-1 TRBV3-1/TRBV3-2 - TGTGCCAGCAGCCAAGGTACAGGCCTTGGGTACAATGAGCAGTTCTTC CASSQGTGLGYNEQFF
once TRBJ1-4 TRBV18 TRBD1 TGTGCCAGCTCACCAGACAGGGCCAAGGGAAAACTGTTTTTT CASSPDRAKGKLFF
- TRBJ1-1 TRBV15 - TGTGCCACCAGCAGAGATCGAGGGTTCACTGAAGCTTTCTTT CATSRDRGFTEAFF
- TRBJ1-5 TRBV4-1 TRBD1 TGCGCCAGCAGCCCCGGAGGAGGGGGCGGGCACTTTAGTCAGCCCCAGCATTTT CASSPGGGGGHFSQPQHF
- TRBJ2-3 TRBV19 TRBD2 TGTGCCAGTAGAGGCGGGAGGGCCGCAGATACGCAGTATTTT CASRGGRAADTQYF
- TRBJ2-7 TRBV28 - TGTGCCAGCAGTGCATCAGACGAGCAGTACTTC CASSASDEQYF
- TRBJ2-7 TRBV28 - TGTGCCAGCAGTTCCCCCGGGGCGGAGCAGTACTTC CASSSPGAEQYF
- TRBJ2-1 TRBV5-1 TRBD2 TGCGCCAGCAGCTTGGCCGGGGAGGGCCGGGTCTTC CASSLAGEGRVF
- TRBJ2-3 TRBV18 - TGTGCCAGCTCACCAACACTTACCGGGGGCCGAGATACGCAGTATTTT CASSPTLTGGRDTQYF
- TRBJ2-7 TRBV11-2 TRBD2 TGTGCCAGCAGGAGGCCGGGACTAGGTTTCTACGAGCAGTACTTC CASRRPGLGFYEQYF
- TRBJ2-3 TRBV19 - TGTGCCAGTAGTATCACTCGCACAGATACGCAGTATTTT CASSITRTDTQYF
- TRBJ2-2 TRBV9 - TGTGCCAGCAGCCCTCAGGGGCGGGAGTCCACCGGGGAGCTGTTTTTT CASSPQGRESTGELFF
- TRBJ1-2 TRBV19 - TGTGCCAGTAGTATTGGGCAGATCGGCTACACCTTC CASSIGQIGYTF